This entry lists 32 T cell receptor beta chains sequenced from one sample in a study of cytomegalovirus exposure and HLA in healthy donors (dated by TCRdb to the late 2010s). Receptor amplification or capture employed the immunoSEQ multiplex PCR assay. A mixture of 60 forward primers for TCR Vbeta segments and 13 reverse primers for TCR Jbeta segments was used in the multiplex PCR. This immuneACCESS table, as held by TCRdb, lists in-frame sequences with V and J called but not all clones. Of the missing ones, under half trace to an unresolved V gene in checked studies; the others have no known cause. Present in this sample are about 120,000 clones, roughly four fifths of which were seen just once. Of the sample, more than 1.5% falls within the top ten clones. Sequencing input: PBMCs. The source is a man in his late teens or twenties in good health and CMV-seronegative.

In nucleotides, the CDR3 is TGCGCCAGCAGCAAGGACCCGGGACAGGGGAACACTGAAGCTTTCTTT. Translated: CASSKDPGQGNTEAFF. The chain combines TRBV5-1 with TRBJ1-1; 9 bases agree with TRBD1. Looked up from germline, CDR1 is SGHRS and CDR2 is YFSETQ. J gave up 1 base and V 4 bases, and 8 bases lay outside the gene matches. The CDR3 covers 16 residues.

CDR3 nucleotides: TGTGCCAGCAGTCTCCGACAGCATTCCACCTACGAGCAGTACTTC. Protein: CASSLRQHSTYEQYF. The chain uses TRBV28 and TRBJ2-7, with TRBD1 as a possible D gene (5 bases). The V end lost 5 bases, the J end lost 2 bases, and 16 bases lay between the germline ends. Germline CDR1 MDHEN, CDR2 SYDVKM. The CDR3 runs to 15 residues.

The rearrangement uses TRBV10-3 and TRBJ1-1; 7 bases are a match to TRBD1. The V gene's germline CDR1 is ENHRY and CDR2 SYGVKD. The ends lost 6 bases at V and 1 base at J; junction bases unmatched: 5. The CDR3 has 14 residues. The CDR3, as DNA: TGTGCCATCAGAGGACAGGATTGGAACACTGAAGCTTTCTTT. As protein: CAIRGQDWNTEAFF.

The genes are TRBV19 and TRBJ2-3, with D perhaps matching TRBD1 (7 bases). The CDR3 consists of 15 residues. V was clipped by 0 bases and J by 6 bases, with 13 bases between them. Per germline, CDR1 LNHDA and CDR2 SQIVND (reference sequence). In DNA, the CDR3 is TGTGCCAGTAGTATAGATGGCAGGGGGGTGGATACGCAGTATTTT. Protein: CASSIDGRGVDTQYF.

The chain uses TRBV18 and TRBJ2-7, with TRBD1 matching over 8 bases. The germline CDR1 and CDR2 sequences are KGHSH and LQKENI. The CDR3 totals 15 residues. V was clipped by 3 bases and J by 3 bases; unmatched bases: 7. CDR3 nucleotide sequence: TGTGCCAGCTCACCGCTCGGACAGGGAGGCTACGAGCAGTACTTC. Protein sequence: CASSPLGQGGYEQYF. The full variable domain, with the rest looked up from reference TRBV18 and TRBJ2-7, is NAGVMQNPRHLVRRRGQEARLRCSPMKGHSHVYWYRQLPEEGLKFMVYLQKENIIDESGMPKERFSAEFPKEGPSILRIQQVVRGDSAAYFCASSPLGQGGYEQYFGPGTRLTVT.

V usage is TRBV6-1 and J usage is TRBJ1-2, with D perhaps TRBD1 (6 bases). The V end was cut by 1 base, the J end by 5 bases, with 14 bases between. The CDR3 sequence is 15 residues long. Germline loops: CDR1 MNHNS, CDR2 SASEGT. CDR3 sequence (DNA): TGTGCCAGCAGTGAAGTTTGGGGGGGCAGGTATGGCTACACCTTC. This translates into CASSEVWGGRYGYTF.

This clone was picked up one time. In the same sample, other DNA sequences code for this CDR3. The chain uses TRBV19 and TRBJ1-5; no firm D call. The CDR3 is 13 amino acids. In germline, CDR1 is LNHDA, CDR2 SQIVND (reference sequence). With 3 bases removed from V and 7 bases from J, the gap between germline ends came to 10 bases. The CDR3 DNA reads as TGTGCCAGTAGTATTGCGGGGTACCAGCCCCAGCATTTT. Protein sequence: CASSIAGYQPQHF.

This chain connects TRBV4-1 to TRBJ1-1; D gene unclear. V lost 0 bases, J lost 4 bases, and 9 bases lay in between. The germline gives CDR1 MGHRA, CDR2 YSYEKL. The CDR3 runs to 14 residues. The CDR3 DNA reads TGCGCCAGCAGCCAAGATCCACAATTCACTGAAGCTTTCTTT. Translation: CASSQDPQFTEAFF.

The CDR3 spells CASSPVRNTEAFF. The CDR3 DNA is TGTGCCAGCAGCCCTGTTAGGAACACTGAAGCTTTCTTT. The V gene is TRBV6-5, the J gene TRBJ1-1; D remains ambiguous. Germline CDR1 reads MNHEY; CDR2 reads SVGAGI. V dropped 6 bases and J dropped 1 base, with 9 bases sitting between them. This CDR3 spans 13 amino acids.

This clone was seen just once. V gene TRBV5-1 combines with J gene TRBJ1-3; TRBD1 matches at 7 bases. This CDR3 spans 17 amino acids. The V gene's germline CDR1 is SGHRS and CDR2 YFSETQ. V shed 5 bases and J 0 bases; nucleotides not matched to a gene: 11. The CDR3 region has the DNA TGCGCCAGCAGTTCAGGACAGGAGCGCCTCTCTGGAAACACCATATATTTT. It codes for CASSSGQERLSGNTIYF. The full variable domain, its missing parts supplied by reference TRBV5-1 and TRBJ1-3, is KAGVTQTPRYLIKTRGQQVTLSCSPISGHRSVSWYQQTPGQGLQFLFEYFSETQRNKGNFPGRFSGRQFSNSRSEMNVSTLELGDSALYLCASSSGQERLSGNTIYFGEGSWLTVV.

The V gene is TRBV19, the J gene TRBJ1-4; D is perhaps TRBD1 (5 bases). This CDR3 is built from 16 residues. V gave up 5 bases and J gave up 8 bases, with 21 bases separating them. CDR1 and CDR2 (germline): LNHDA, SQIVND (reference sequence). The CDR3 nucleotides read TGTGCCAGTAGTGCGTCCTGGACACACTTGGGCGAAAAACTGTTTTTT. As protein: CASSASWTHLGEKLFF.

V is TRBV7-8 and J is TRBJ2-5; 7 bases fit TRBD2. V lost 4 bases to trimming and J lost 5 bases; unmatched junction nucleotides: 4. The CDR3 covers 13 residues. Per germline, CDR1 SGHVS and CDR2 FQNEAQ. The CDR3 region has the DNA TGTGCCAGCAGCTCGGGGGGTAAGGAGACCCAGTACTTC. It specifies CASSSGGKETQYF.

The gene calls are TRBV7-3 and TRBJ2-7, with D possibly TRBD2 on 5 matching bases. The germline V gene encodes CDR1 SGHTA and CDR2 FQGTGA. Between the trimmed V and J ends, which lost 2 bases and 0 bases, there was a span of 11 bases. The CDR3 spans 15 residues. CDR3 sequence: CASSLGAGGSYEQYF. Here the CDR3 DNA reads TGTGCCAGCAGCTTAGGTGCAGGAGGCTCCTACGAGCAGTACTTC.

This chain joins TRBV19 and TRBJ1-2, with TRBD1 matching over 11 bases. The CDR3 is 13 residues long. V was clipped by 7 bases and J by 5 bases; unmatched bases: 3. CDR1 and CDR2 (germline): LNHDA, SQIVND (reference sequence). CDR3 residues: CASNRDRGYGYTF. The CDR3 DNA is TGTGCCAGTAATCGGGACAGGGGGTATGGCTACACCTTC.

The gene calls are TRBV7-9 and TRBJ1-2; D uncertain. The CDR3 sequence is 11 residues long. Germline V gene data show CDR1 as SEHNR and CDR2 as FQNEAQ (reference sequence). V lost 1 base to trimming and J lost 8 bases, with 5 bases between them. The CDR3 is CASSLVEGYTF. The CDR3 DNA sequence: TGTGCCAGCAGCTTAGTCGAGGGCTACACCTTC.

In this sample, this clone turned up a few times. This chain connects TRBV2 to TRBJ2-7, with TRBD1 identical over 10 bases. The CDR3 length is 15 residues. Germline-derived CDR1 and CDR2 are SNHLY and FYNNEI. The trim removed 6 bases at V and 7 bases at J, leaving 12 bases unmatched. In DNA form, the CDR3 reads TGTGCCAGCAGCGCAACCGGGACAGGGGCGAAAGAGCAGTACTTC. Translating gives CASSATGTGAKEQYF.

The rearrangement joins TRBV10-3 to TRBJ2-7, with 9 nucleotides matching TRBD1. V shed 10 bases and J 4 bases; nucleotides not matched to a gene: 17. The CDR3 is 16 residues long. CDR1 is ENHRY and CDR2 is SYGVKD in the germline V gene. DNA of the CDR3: TGTGCCACCAACTCAAGGAAGACAGGGGGTAATTACGAGCAGTACTTC. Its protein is CATNSRKTGGNYEQYF.

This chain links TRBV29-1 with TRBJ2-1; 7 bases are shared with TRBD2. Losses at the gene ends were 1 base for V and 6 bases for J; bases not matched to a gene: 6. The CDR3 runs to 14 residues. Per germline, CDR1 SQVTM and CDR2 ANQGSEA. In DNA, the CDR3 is TGCAGCGTTGAAGGCGGGGGAGCGTTCAATGAGCAGTTCTTC. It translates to CSVEGGGAFNEQFF.

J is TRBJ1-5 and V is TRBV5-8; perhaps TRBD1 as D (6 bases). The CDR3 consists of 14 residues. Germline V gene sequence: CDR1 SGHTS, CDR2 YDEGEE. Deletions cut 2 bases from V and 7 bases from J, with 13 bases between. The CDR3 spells CASSLQGTTQPQHF. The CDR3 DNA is TGTGCCAGCAGCTTACAGGGAACAACCCAGCCCCAGCATTTT.

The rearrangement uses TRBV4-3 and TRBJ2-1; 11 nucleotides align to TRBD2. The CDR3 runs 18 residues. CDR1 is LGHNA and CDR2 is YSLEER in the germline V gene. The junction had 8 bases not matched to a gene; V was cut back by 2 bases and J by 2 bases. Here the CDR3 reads CASSQSAFSGGAYNEQFF. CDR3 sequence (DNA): TGCGCCAGCAGCCAATCCGCCTTTAGCGGGGGGGCCTACAATGAGCAGTTCTTC.

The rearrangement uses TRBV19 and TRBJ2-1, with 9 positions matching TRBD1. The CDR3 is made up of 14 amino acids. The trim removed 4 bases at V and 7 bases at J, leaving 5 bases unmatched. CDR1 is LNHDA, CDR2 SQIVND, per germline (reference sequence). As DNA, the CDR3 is TGTGCCAGTAGTAATCGGGACAGGGTTAATGAGCAGTTCTTC. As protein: CASSNRDRVNEQFF.

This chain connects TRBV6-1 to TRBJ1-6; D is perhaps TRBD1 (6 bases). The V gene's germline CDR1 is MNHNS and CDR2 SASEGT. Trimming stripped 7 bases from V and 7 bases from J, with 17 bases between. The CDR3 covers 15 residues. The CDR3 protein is CASKGWGQGNSPLHF. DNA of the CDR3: TGTGCCAGCAAAGGTTGGGGCCAGGGGAATTCACCCCTCCACTTT.

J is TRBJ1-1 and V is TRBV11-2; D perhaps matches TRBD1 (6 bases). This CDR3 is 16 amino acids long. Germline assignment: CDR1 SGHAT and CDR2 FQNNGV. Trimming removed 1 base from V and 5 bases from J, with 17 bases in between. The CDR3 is CASSLARGRSWTEAFF. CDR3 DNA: TGTGCCAGCAGCTTAGCCAGGGGCAGGAGTTGGACTGAAGCTTTCTTT. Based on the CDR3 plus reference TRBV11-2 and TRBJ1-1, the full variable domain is EAGVAQSPRYKIIEKRQSVAFWCNPISGHATLYWYQQILGQGPKLLIQFQNNGVVDDSQLPKDRFSAERLKGVDSTLKIQPAKLEDSAVYLCASSLARGRSWTEAFFGQGTRLTVV.

In DNA, the CDR3 is TGTGCCAGCAGGACTAGCGGGGCCAAGCTTGAGCAGTTCTTC. This sequence encodes CASRTSGAKLEQFF. The rearrangement uses TRBV6-1 and TRBJ2-1, with 11 positions matching TRBD2. Unmatched junction bases numbered 7, after V lost 6 bases and J lost 9 bases. This CDR3 has 14 residues. The germline V gene has CDR1 MNHNS and CDR2 SASEGT.

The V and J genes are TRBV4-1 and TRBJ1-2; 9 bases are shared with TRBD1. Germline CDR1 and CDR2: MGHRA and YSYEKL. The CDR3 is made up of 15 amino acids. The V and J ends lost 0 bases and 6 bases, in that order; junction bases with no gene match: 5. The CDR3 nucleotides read TGCGCCAGCAGCCAAGAAGGACAGGGGAGCAATGGCTACACCTTC. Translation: CASSQEGQGSNGYTF.

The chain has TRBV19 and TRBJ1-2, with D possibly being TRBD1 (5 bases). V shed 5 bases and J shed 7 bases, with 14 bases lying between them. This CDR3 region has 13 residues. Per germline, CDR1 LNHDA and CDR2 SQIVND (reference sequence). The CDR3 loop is CASSRDFSGGYTF. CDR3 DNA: TGTGCCAGTAGTCGGGACTTTAGTGGTGGCTACACCTTC.

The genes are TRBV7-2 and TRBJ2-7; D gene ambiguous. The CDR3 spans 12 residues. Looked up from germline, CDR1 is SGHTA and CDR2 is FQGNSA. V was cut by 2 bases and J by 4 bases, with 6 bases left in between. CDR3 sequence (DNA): TGTGCCAGCAGCTTATCCCGTTACGAGCAGTACTTC. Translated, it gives CASSLSRYEQYF. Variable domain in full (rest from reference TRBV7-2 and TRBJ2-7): GAGVSQSPSNKVTEKGKDVELRCDPISGHTALYWYRQSLGQGLEFLIYFQGNSAPDKSGLPSDRFSAERTGGSVSTLTIQRTQQEDSAVYLCASSLSRYEQYFGPGTRLTVT.

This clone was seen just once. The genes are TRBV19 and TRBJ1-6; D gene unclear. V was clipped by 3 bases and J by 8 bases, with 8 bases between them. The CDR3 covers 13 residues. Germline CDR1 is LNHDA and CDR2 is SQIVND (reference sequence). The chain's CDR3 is CASSMVGYSPLHF. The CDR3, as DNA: TGTGCCAGTAGTATGGTCGGTTATTCACCCCTCCACTTT.

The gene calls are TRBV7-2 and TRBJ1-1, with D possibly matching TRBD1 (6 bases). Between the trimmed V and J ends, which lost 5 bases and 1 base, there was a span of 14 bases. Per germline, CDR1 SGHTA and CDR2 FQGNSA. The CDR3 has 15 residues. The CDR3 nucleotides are TGTGCCAGCAGCAAGTGGGGACAAACGAACACTGAAGCTTTCTTT. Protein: CASSKWGQTNTEAFF. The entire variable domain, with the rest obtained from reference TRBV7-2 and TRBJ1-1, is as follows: GAGVSQSPSNKVTEKGKDVELRCDPISGHTALYWYRQSLGQGLEFLIYFQGNSAPDKSGLPSDRFSAERTGGSVSTLTIQRTQQEDSAVYLCASSKWGQTNTEAFFGQGTRLTVV.

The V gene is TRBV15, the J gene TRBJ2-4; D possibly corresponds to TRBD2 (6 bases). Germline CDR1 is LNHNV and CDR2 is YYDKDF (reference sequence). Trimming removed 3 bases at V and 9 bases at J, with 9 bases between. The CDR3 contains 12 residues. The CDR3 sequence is CATSSTSTIQYF. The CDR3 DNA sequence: TGTGCCACCAGCAGTACTAGCACCATTCAGTACTTC.

The DNA for the CDR3 is TGTGCCAGCAGCTTGATCCTGACTAGCGGGGCTCCTACGCAGTATTTT. It is translated as CASSLILTSGAPTQYF. The genes are TRBV5-5 and TRBJ2-3, with TRBD2 identical over 11 bases. This CDR3 contains 16 residues. CDR1 is SGHKS and CDR2 is YYEKEE in the germline V gene (reference sequence). With 1 base clipped from V and 8 bases from J, the junction kept 9 bases outside the gene matches. Complete variable domain (other parts from reference TRBV5-5 and TRBJ2-3): DAGVTQSPTHLIKTRGQQVTLRCSPISGHKSVSWYQQVLGQGPQFIFQYYEKEERGRGNFPDRFSARQFPNYSSELNVNALLLGDSALYLCASSLILTSGAPTQYFGPGTRLTVL.

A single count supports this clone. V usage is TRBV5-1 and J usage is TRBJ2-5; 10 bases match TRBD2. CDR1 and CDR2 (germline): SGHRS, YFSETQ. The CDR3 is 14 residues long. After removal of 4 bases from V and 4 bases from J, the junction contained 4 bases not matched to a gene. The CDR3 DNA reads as TGCGCCAGCAGCATAGGGACTAGCGCAGAGACCCAGTACTTC. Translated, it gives CASSIGTSAETQYF.